One sample yielded the 26 T cell receptor beta chains listed below, sequenced in a study of PD-1 blockade in classical Hodgkin lymphoma (TCRdb year 2020). In the paper's terms, the time point label means: cycle 1 day 1 (C1D1), immediately before nivolumab initiation. All trial patients had relapsed after autologous stem cell transplantation, with cohorts A, B and C differing in prior brentuximab vedotin exposure. Using a Miltenyi CD4+ T cell isolation kit, CD4+ T cells were purified from thawed PBMCs through magnetic negative selection. Receptor amplification or capture employed the immunoSEQ multiplex PCR assay. What TCRdb holds here is the immuneACCESS table cut down to in-frame rearrangements. Part of the clones is not present; checked against another copy, under half of the missing clones reflect an unresolved V gene, and the others are unexplained. Present in this sample are approximately 9,800 clones, 70% to 80% of which were seen just once. About 4.3% of the sample belongs to the ten largest clones.

Sequenced here: CD4+ T cells from blood, sampled at baseline. The receptors come from a human donor with classical Hodgkin lymphoma.

This clone was counted between two and nine times. The chain carries TRBV6-1 and TRBJ1-6; 7 bases line up with TRBD1. CDR1 is MNHNS and CDR2 is SASEGT in the germline V gene. There are 15 residues in the CDR3. V shed 4 bases, J shed 7 bases, and the junction held 7 bases outside the gene matches. Here the CDR3 DNA reads TGTGCCAGCAGTGTACAGGGGATTGGGAATTCACCCCTCCACTTT. Translation: CASSVQGIGNSPLHF.

The chain couples TRBV27 to TRBJ2-7; TRBD2 agrees at 7 bases. CDR1 and CDR2 from the germline V gene are MNHEY and SMNVEV (reference sequence). There are 14 residues in the CDR3. Unmatched junction bases numbered 9, after V lost 8 bases and J lost 2 bases. The CDR3 is CASRLAGDTYEQYF. CDR3 sequence (DNA): TGTGCCAGCCGATTAGCGGGCGATACCTACGAGCAGTACTTC.

The chain links TRBV14 to TRBJ2-5; D perhaps matches TRBD2 (5 bases). From germline, CDR1 is SGHDN and CDR2 FVKESK. The CDR3 has 14 amino acids. V was pared by 1 base and J by 0 bases, with 6 bases between. CDR3 protein: CASSQGGNQETQYF. CDR3 coding DNA: TGTGCCAGCAGCCAAGGAGGGAACCAAGAGACCCAGTACTTC.

V gene TRBV29-1 combines with J gene TRBJ2-5, with 11 bases fitting TRBD2. V gave up 7 bases and J gave up 4 bases; unmatched junction bases: 8. Germline lookup yields CDR1 SQVTM and CDR2 ANQGSEA. The CDR3 loop spans 14 amino acids. CDR3 sequence (DNA): TGCAGCGCCCCACTAGCGGGAGACGCAGAGACCCAGTACTTC. Its translation: CSAPLAGDAETQYF.

The chain joins TRBV5-1 to TRBJ2-7; TRBD1 agrees at 10 bases. Germline loops: CDR1 SGHRS, CDR2 YFSETQ. The CDR3 extends over 15 amino acids. Unmatched junction bases numbered 6, after V lost 3 bases and J lost 3 bases. CDR3 loop: CASSSGGTGVYEQYF. CDR3 bases: TGCGCCAGCAGCTCGGGTGGGACAGGGGTCTACGAGCAGTACTTC.

The rearrangement uses TRBV6-5 and TRBJ1-1; no firm D call. Germline V gene data show CDR1 as MNHEY and CDR2 as SVGAGI. V was trimmed by 2 bases and J by 0 bases, leaving 10 bases between them. This CDR3 has 15 residues. The CDR3 loop reads CASSYGSGMNTEAFF. Written as DNA, the CDR3 is TGTGCCAGCAGTTACGGTTCGGGGATGAACACTGAAGCTTTCTTT.

Within the sample, this clone is medium-sized. The rearrangement uses TRBV5-1 and TRBJ1-2, with D possibly TRBD1 on 6 matching bases. This CDR3 comprises 16 residues. Trimming pared 4 bases from V and 4 bases from J, leaving 20 bases between. Germline CDR1 and CDR2: SGHRS and YFSETQ. The CDR3 DNA is TGCGCCAGCAGCCTACGCCAGCAGGGGTTTTCCTATGGCTACACCTTC. Protein product: CASSLRQQGFSYGYTF.

V and J are TRBV6-1 and TRBJ1-2, with 7 positions matching TRBD1. Trimming at V came to 7 bases and at J to 6 bases, leaving 5 bases not matched to a gene. This CDR3 comprises 12 residues. In germline, CDR1 is MNHNS, CDR2 SASEGT. Written as DNA, the CDR3 is TGTGCCAGCAATCAGGGGGGGAATGGCTACACCTTC. It encodes CASNQGGNGYTF.

In this sample, this clone turned up once. This chain uses TRBV28 with TRBJ2-1; possible D gene TRBD1, 6 bases. The CDR3 sequence is 17 residues long. The germline CDR1 and CDR2 sequences are MDHEN and SYDVKM. V shed 4 bases and J shed 3 bases, with 19 bases lying between them. The CDR3 region is CASSYLGQRIFYNEQFF. In DNA, the CDR3 is TGTGCCAGCAGTTACCTGGGACAACGAATATTCTACAATGAGCAGTTCTTC.

This clone was picked up a small number of times. The chain has TRBV19 and TRBJ1-5, with D tentatively TRBD1 (5 bases). Germline CDR1 LNHDA, CDR2 SQIVND (reference sequence). V was cut by 3 bases and J by 1 base, with 10 bases left in between. This CDR3 spans 15 amino acids. The CDR3 DNA reads TGTGCCAGTAGTATCCCCAGGGCGAGCAATCAGCCCCAGCATTTT. This encodes CASSIPRASNQPQHF.

In this sample, this clone turned up a few times. The chain recombines TRBV9 with TRBJ2-7; maybe TRBD2 (6 bases). CDR3 length: 14 residues. Germline lookup yields CDR1 SGDLS and CDR2 YYNGEE. The V gene lost 4 bases and the J gene lost 2 bases, with 13 bases spanning the gap. CDR3 region: CASSLTGGAYEQYF. In DNA form, the CDR3 reads TGTGCCAGCAGCCTAACCGGAGGGGCCTACGAGCAGTACTTC.

The J gene is TRBJ1-6, the V gene TRBV27; TRBD1 might be the D (5 bases). Trimming removed 3 bases from V and 6 bases from J, with 12 bases in between. The CDR3 is 15 residues long. Germline CDR1 reads MNHEY; CDR2 reads SMNVEV (reference sequence). The CDR3 sequence is CASSFGTGGNSPLHF. The CDR3 nucleotides are TGTGCCAGCAGTTTTGGGACCGGAGGTAATTCACCCCTCCACTTT.

This chain uses TRBV11-3 with TRBJ2-1; possible D gene TRBD2, 6 bases. V lost 5 bases and J 8 bases, leaving 19 bases between the germline ends. Germline loops: CDR1 SGHNT, CDR2 YENEEA. The CDR3 length is 15 residues. CDR3 DNA sequence: TGTGCCAGCAGCACAGACTACCCCTCGGGGGATGAGCAGTTCTTC. It codes for CASSTDYPSGDEQFF.

V and J are TRBV2 and TRBJ2-7; D remains unclear. The CDR3 is 13 amino acids. The V gene's germline CDR1 is SNHLY and CDR2 FYNNEI. V was clipped by 5 bases and J by 0 bases, with 8 bases between them. In DNA form, the CDR3 reads TGTGCCAGCAGTAGGCAGCCCTCCTACGAGCAGTACTTC. Protein sequence: CASSRQPSYEQYF.

In the case of this clone: The identical CDR3 is also encoded by other nucleotide sequences in the sample. This rearrangement joins TRBV29-1 to TRBJ2-3, with no clear D. CDR1 is SQVTM and CDR2 is ANQGSEA in the germline V gene. There are 10 residues in the CDR3. The germline V and J ends were trimmed by 3 bases and 2 bases, with 0 bases remaining between them. The CDR3 DNA reads as TGCAGCGTTGACACAGATACGCAGTATTTT. Amino acid sequence: CSVDTDTQYF.

V usage is TRBV18 and J usage is TRBJ2-1, with 8 bases aligning to TRBD2. This CDR3 is 15 amino acids long. Per germline, CDR1 KGHSH and CDR2 LQKENI. Losses at the gene ends were 2 bases for V and 8 bases for J; bases not matched to a gene: 8. CDR3 residues: CASSPKREPPYEQFF. The CDR3 bases are TGTGCCAGCTCACCAAAGCGGGAGCCTCCATATGAGCAGTTCTTC.

In its sample, this clone was seen a few times. This chain links TRBV7-9 with TRBJ2-7; 8 bases match TRBD1. Germline trimming cut 5 bases from V and 0 bases from J; bases unmatched to any gene: 12. Germline V gene data show CDR1 as SEHNR and CDR2 as FQNEAQ (reference sequence). CDR3 length: 17 amino acids. DNA for the CDR3: TGTGCCAGCAGCCCGCTGTCCAGGGGGCCACTCTCCTACGAGCAGTACTTC. Translation gives CASSPLSRGPLSYEQYF. The full variable domain, rest sourced from reference TRBV7-9 and TRBJ2-7, is DTGVSQNPRHKITKRGQNVTFRCDPISEHNRLYWYRQTLGQGPEFLTYFQNEAQLEKSRLLSDRFSAERPKGSFSTLEIQRTEQGDSAMYLCASSPLSRGPLSYEQYFGPGTRLTVT.

V is TRBV7-3 and J is TRBJ2-5, with D possibly matching TRBD1 (7 bases). Germline lookup yields CDR1 SGHTA and CDR2 FQGTGA. The CDR3 has 17 amino acids. V shed 5 bases and J shed 1 base, with 20 bases lying between them. The CDR3 loop is CASSPRGGRDSQETQYF. CDR3 bases: TGTGCCAGCAGCCCAAGGGGAGGCAGGGACAGCCAAGAGACCCAGTACTTC.

The chain is built from TRBV5-4 and TRBJ2-1; 10 positions match TRBD2. CDR3 size: 17 residues. Germline V gene lookup returns CDR1 SGHNT and CDR2 YYREEE (reference sequence). The V and J ends lost 6 bases and 2 bases, in that order; junction bases with no gene match: 11. CDR3 nucleotide sequence: TGTGCCAGCACCAGAACTACTAGCGGGGTTCCCTACAATGAGCAGTTCTTC. Translated, it gives CASTRTTSGVPYNEQFF.

V and J are TRBV5-4 and TRBJ2-2, with 9 bases fitting TRBD1. Germline CDR1 is SGHNT and CDR2 is YYREEE (reference sequence). The CDR3 extends over 16 amino acids. J lost 1 base, V lost 5 bases, and 6 bases had no gene match. CDR3 bases: TGTGCCAGCAGATCCGGGACAGGGAGGAACACCGGGGAGCTGTTTTTT. It encodes CASRSGTGRNTGELFF.

The chain couples TRBV30 to TRBJ2-7, with D maybe TRBD2 (5 bases). Germline assignment: CDR1 GTSNPN and CDR2 SVGIG (reference sequence). This CDR3 has 15 residues. Trimming cost V 0 bases and J 3 bases, with 15 bases left between them. The DNA of the CDR3 is TGTGCCTGGAGTGTACTAGAGACCGGGCGCTACGAGCAGTACTTC. Its translation: CAWSVLETGRYEQYF.

V and J are TRBV19 and TRBJ2-2; 7 bases fit TRBD1. Germline V gene sequence: CDR1 LNHDA, CDR2 SQIVND (reference sequence). The CDR3 consists of 17 residues. The junction had 9 bases not matched to a gene; V was cut back by 5 bases and J by 0 bases. CDR3 bases: TGTGCCAGTAGTCCGCGAGGGGACAGTGCGAACACCGGGGAGCTGTTTTTT. This translates into CASSPRGDSANTGELFF. Full variable domain (missing parts from reference TRBV19 and TRBJ2-2): DGGITQSPKYLFRKEGQNVTLSCEQNLNHDAMYWYRQDPGQGLRLIYYSQIVNDFQKGDIAEGYSVSREKKESFPLTVTSAQKNPTAFYLCASSPRGDSANTGELFFGEGSRLTVL.

The V call is TRBV5-4, the J call TRBJ2-3; TRBD1 matches at 9 bases. The junction had 3 bases not matched to a gene; V was cut back by 3 bases and J by 4 bases. The germline V gene encodes CDR1 SGHNT and CDR2 YYREEE (reference sequence). This CDR3 has 14 residues. CDR3 protein: CASSSRQGADTQYF. CDR3 DNA: TGTGCCAGCAGCTCGAGACAGGGGGCAGATACGCAGTATTTT.

The rearrangement uses TRBV5-6 and TRBJ2-5; 7 nucleotides match TRBD1. From germline, CDR1 is SGHDT and CDR2 YYEEEE. V lost 4 bases and J lost 4; bases outside the gene matches: 13. This CDR3 comprises 16 residues. The DNA for the CDR3 is TGTGCCAGCAGCCTCCAGGGACAGAGGTGGGGAGAGACCCAGTACTTC. This encodes CASSLQGQRWGETQYF. The entire variable domain, with the rest obtained from reference TRBV5-6 and TRBJ2-5, is as follows: DAGVTQSPTHLIKTRGQQVTLRCSPKSGHDTVSWYQQALGQGPQFIFQYYEEEERQRGNFPDRFSGHQFPNYSSELNVNALLLGDSALYLCASSLQGQRWGETQYFGPGTRLLVL.

By proportion, this clone is medium-sized. The rearrangement links TRBV4-1 to TRBJ2-3; 10 positions agree with TRBD1. This CDR3 spans 16 amino acids. V was pared by 8 bases and J by 3 bases, with 11 bases of the junction left unmatched. Germline-derived CDR1 and CDR2 are MGHRA and YSYEKL. The chain's CDR3 is CASGTSGTGVTDTQYF. The CDR3 bases are TGCGCCAGCGGGACCTCCGGGACAGGGGTAACAGATACGCAGTATTTT.

The gene calls are TRBV5-1 and TRBJ2-3, with TRBD2 matching 7 bases. The CDR3 spans 17 residues. Germline CDR1 is SGHRS and CDR2 is YFSETQ. V lost 7 bases and J lost 2; bases outside the gene matches: 16. Written as DNA, the CDR3 is TGCGCCAGCGCGAGGAGGGCTAGCGGAGGTCCCACAGATACGCAGTATTTT. It translates to CASARRASGGPTDTQYF. Based on the CDR3 plus reference TRBV5-1 and TRBJ2-3, the full variable domain is KAGVTQTPRYLIKTRGQQVTLSCSPISGHRSVSWYQQTPGQGLQFLFEYFSETQRNKGNFPGRFSGRQFSNSRSEMNVSTLELGDSALYLCASARRASGGPTDTQYFGPGTRLTVL.